The 26 T cell receptor beta chains below all came from one sample that was sequenced in a study of CXCR3-negative and CXCR3-positive naive CD8 T cells. These receptors are not linked to any known antigen. The TRB libraries of cDNA were built by UMI-labeled 5' RACE. For each CDR3 protein, TCRdb gives one entry from its re-call of the 5' RACE reads, without DNA. This table lists some 140,000 distinct CDR3 sequences. Regarding the study as a whole: Greater hydrophobicity was found in TRB CDR3s of CXCR3-positive naive cells than of CXCR3-negative naive cells.

What was sequenced was naive CXCR3+ CD8+ T cells from blood. Described subset: CD45RO-CCR7+CD27+CD95- naive CD8+ T cells expressing CXCR3 (TNR3+). Receptors originate from a human donor in good health. Some clones in this sample may be carry-over from other donors' samples.

The chain carries TRBV29-1 and TRBJ2-5; the D call from TCRdb, TRBD1, cannot be confirmed without DNA. Per germline, CDR1 SQVTM and CDR2 ANQGSEA. The CDR3 is 15 residues long. This CDR3 is CSVEGTGVYQETQYF.

The J gene is TRBJ2-7, the V gene TRBV5-1; TCRdb's D gene call, TRBD1, goes unchecked for lack of DNA. The germline V gene has CDR1 SGHRS and CDR2 YFSETQ. This CDR3 is built from 16 residues. CDR3 in amino acids: CASSWGQGLLSYEQYF.

The CDR3 loop reads CSVVSIRTGSNYGYTF. J is TRBJ1-2 and V is TRBV29-1; TCRdb gives TRBD1 as the D gene, but with no DNA this cannot be confirmed. The CDR3 is 16 amino acids. In germline, CDR1 is SQVTM, CDR2 ANQGSEA.

V is TRBV29-1 and J is TRBJ2-5. Per the germline V gene, CDR1 is SQVTM and CDR2 is ANQGSEA. This CDR3 comprises 15 residues. CDR3 loop: CSVDRLTGNQETQYF.

The CDR3 sequence is CASSWRERVYEQYF. The rearrangement links TRBV2 to TRBJ2-7; TCRdb outputs TRBD2, but without DNA this stays unchecked. This CDR3 is 14 amino acids long. In germline, CDR1 is SNHLY, CDR2 FYNNEI.

The chain carries TRBV4-3 and TRBJ1-1; the TCRdb D gene call, TRBD1, has no DNA to confirm it. The CDR3 runs to 15 residues. Germline V gene data show CDR1 as LGHNA and CDR2 as YSLEER. The CDR3 protein is CASSQRHPPRNEAFF.

CDR3 protein: CASSYSEGYNEQFF. The rearrangement links TRBV6-6 to TRBJ2-1; TCRdb selects TRBD2, and the lack of DNA leaves this call unchecked. In germline, CDR1 is MNHNY, CDR2 SVGAGI (reference sequence). CDR3 length: 14 residues.

The rearrangement uses TRBV12-3 or TRBV12-4 and TRBJ2-1; lacking DNA, the TRBD1 call made by TCRdb goes unchecked. The CDR3 is 11 residues long. This CDR3 is CASSSGTGQFF.

The CDR3 reads CASSLEFGGTDEKLFF. The V and J genes are TRBV7-9 and TRBJ1-4; the D call from TCRdb, TRBD1, cannot be confirmed without DNA. The CDR3 is 16 residues long. CDR1 SEHNR and CDR2 FQNEAQ come from the germline V gene (reference sequence).

The J gene is TRBJ2-7, the V gene TRBV29-1; TCRdb selects TRBD1, and the lack of DNA leaves this call unchecked. Germline CDR1 reads SQVTM; CDR2 reads ANQGSEA. This CDR3 has 14 amino acids. The CDR3: CSAIDRDSFTVQYF.

The rearrangement joins TRBV4-3 to TRBJ2-3; with no DNA, the TCRdb D assignment of TRBD2 cannot be verified. The CDR3 totals 16 residues. The germline gives CDR1 LGHNA, CDR2 YSLEER. CDR3 loop: CASSQDLAGLTDTQYF.

The chain's CDR3 is CASSLRPSGEDYTEQFF. This chain joins TRBV7-6 and TRBJ2-1; the TRBD2 assignment by TCRdb is unverifiable without DNA. CDR1 is SGHVS, CDR2 FNYEAQ, per germline. CDR3 size: 17 residues.

The genes are TRBV5-6 and TRBJ2-7; lacking DNA, the TRBD1 call made by TCRdb goes unchecked. CDR1 SGHDT and CDR2 YYEEEE come from the germline V gene. The CDR3 covers 15 residues. CDR3 amino acids: CASKEYGGSVYEQYF.

This rearrangement joins TRBV21-1 to TRBJ2-2. TRBV21-1 is tagged as a pseudogene. This CDR3 is built from 16 residues. The CDR3 is CASTKGRSENTGELFF.

V is TRBV7-9 and J is TRBJ2-7; TCRdb names TRBD1, which stays unverified in the absence of DNA. This CDR3 has 16 residues. Germline V gene lookup returns CDR1 SEHNR and CDR2 FQNEAQ (reference sequence). The CDR3: CASSLSGAAASYEQYF.

The rearrangement joins TRBV20-1 to TRBJ2-1; there is no DNA to check the TCRdb D call of TRBD1. The CDR3 is 16 residues long. Germline CDR1 and CDR2: DFQATT and SNEGSKA (reference sequence). The CDR3 reads CSAYRAGGSSYNEQFF.

The V call is TRBV29-1, the J call TRBJ2-7; lacking DNA, the TRBD1 call made by TCRdb goes unchecked. The CDR3 is 14 residues long. The V gene's germline CDR1 is SQVTM and CDR2 ANQGSEA. Here the CDR3 reads CSAQGTGRPYEQYF.

The chain employs TRBV7-9 and TRBJ2-1; as DNA is missing, the TRBD2 call by TCRdb cannot be tested. This CDR3 comprises 15 residues. CDR1 is SEHNR and CDR2 is FQNEAQ in the germline V gene (reference sequence). The CDR3 sequence is CASSLITSGDNEQFF.

This rearrangement joins TRBV28 to TRBJ2-5; without DNA, the TCRdb call of TRBD1 cannot be checked. The CDR3 consists of 15 residues. CDR1 and CDR2 (germline): MDHEN, SYDVKM. CDR3: CASSLGRGVRETQYF. The full variable domain, its missing parts supplied by reference TRBV28 and TRBJ2-5, is DVKVTQSSRYLVKRTGEKVFLECVQDMDHENMFWYRQDPGLGLRLIYFSYDVKMKEKGDIPEGYSVSREKKERFSLILESASTNQTSMYLCASSLGRGVRETQYFGPGTRLLVL.

The CDR3 here is CASLDWGAPRDEQFF. The V call is TRBV5-1, the J call TRBJ2-1; TCRdb picks TRBD1, but there is no DNA to check that call. Germline CDR1 is SGHRS and CDR2 is YFSETQ. The CDR3 sequence is 15 residues long.

The J gene is TRBJ2-1, the V gene TRBV7-7; TCRdb indicates TRBD2, and absent DNA this call remains unverified. The CDR3 consists of 15 residues. Germline V lookup: CDR1 SSHAT, CDR2 FNYEAQ (reference sequence). This chain's CDR3 is CASGPAGGSYNEQFF.

V and J are TRBV6-5 and TRBJ2-3. This CDR3 has 15 amino acids. Per the germline V gene, CDR1 is MNHEY and CDR2 is SVGAGI. CDR3 amino acids: CASSYVAGPTDTQYF.

The chain is built from TRBV2 and TRBJ1-2; TCRdb selects TRBD1, and the lack of DNA leaves this call unchecked. The CDR3 is made up of 14 amino acids. Germline assignment: CDR1 SNHLY and CDR2 FYNNEI. This CDR3 reads CASSEALAGGGYTF.

This chain connects TRBV29-1 to TRBJ1-1. The CDR3 runs 12 residues. CDR1 and CDR2 from the germline V gene are SQVTM and ANQGSEA. The CDR3 loop reads CSVEDISTEAFF.

The chain recombines TRBV7-3 with TRBJ2-2; TCRdb's D call, TRBD1, is unchecked because there is no DNA. CDR1 and CDR2 from the germline V gene are SGHTA and FQGTGA. The CDR3 covers 14 residues. The CDR3 sequence: CASSQVPRDGELFF.

The rearrangement uses TRBV21-1 and TRBJ1-6; TCRdb's D call, TRBD1, is unchecked because there is no DNA. TRBV21-1 is a listed pseudogene. This CDR3 is built from 16 residues. CDR3 protein: CASSKAPEGINSPLHF.